This TCR beta chain is drawn from a study of cytomegalovirus exposure and HLA in healthy donors. Study-wide points: A previous analysis found most TCR beta V segments productive roughly 87% or roughly 30% of the time. In a later analysis, the majority of CMV-associated beta chains seemingly showed HLA restriction. Roughly uniform sequencing depth across donors was assumed, possibly incorrectly.

On this clone itself: What it binds is unknown.

PCR was performed using 60 Vbeta and 13 Jbeta primers. TCRdb keeps only in-frame clones here, not all; method: immunoSEQ multiplex PCR. Of over 120,000 clones listed, about 81% were seen once; the top ten hold approximately 6.8%. Sequences were obtained from PBMCs. This receptor was obtained from a man under 40 in good health and CMV-seronegative.

CDR3 amino acids: CASSASHGTGNTGELFF. In nucleotides, the CDR3 is TGTGCCAGCAGCGCCTCCCATGGGACAGGGAACACCGGGGAGCTGTTTTTT. The chain combines TRBV9 with TRBJ2-2, with 8 bases lining up with TRBD1. The V gene end was trimmed by 3 bases and the J gene end by 1 base; junction bases not matched to a gene: 8. Looked up from germline, CDR1 is SGDLS and CDR2 is YYNGEE. The CDR3 consists of 17 residues. Full variable domain (missing parts from reference TRBV9 and TRBJ2-2): DSGVTQTPKHLITATGQRVTLRCSPRSGDLSVYWYQQSLDQGLQFLIQYYNGEERAKGNILERFSAQQFPDLHSELNLSSLELGDSALYFCASSASHGTGNTGELFFGEGSRLTVL.